Presented here are 3 T cell receptor beta chains from one specimen sequenced in a study of Graves' ophthalmopathy and Graves' hyperthyroidism. RNA transcripts were the source from which TCR beta CDR3 regions were amplified. Scientists carried out first-round RT-PCR using HTBI primers and then a second-round multiplex PCR. TCRdb recomputed calls from the multiplex PCR reads with MiXCR, one row per CDR3 protein. The data contain about 1.2 million distinct CDR3 sequences, roughly two fifths of them singletons. Sequenced: peripheral blood or thyroid tissue (not recorded which). The receptors here all came from an adult man with Graves' hyperthyroidism.

This chain uses TRBV6-5 with TRBJ1-1, with 10 nucleotides matching TRBD1. The V segment lost 6 bases and the J segment 0 bases; nucleotides outside the gene matches: 7. The CDR3 is made up of 16 amino acids. CDR1 and CDR2 (germline): MNHEY, SVGAGI. The CDR3 nucleotides read TGTGCCAGCAGGAGCCCGGGACAGGGGATGAACACTGAAGCTTTCTTT. It encodes CASRSPGQGMNTEAFF.

This clonotype was seen ten or more times. The chain joins TRBV7-2 to TRBJ1-5; TRBD1 might be the D (5 bases). Trimming cost V 4 bases and J 5 bases, with 12 bases left between them. Germline V lookup: CDR1 SGHTA, CDR2 FQGNSA. The length of the CDR3 is 14 residues. In nucleotides, the CDR3 is TGTGCCAGCAGCTCCCGACCGGGGCATCAGCCCCAGCATTTT. Encoded protein: CASSSRPGHQPQHF.

The genes are TRBV20-1 and TRBJ1-5, with D perhaps TRBD1 (6 bases). From germline, CDR1 is DFQATT and CDR2 SNEGSKA (reference sequence). V lost 1 base and J lost 9, with 22 bases in between. This CDR3 has 16 residues. The CDR3 region has the DNA TGCAGTGCTAGAGTCAAGCAAGAAGGGGGACGTCGGCCCCAGCATTTT. Encoded protein: CSARVKQEGGRRPQHF.